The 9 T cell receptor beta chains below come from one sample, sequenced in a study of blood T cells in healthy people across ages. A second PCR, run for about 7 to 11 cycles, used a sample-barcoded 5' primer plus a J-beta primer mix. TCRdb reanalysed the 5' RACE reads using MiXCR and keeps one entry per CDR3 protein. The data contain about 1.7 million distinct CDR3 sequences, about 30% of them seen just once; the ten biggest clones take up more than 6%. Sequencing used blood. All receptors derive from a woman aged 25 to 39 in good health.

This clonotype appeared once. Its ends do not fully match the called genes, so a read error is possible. DNA for the CDR3: TGTGCCGGCAGACTAGAGCAGGGGGTCGGCAATCAGCCCCAGCATTTT. Translation: CAGRLEQGVGNQPQHF. This chain joins TRBV6-6 and TRBJ1-5; 7 nucleotides agree with TRBD1. This CDR3 contains 16 residues. Germline CDR1 MNHNY, CDR2 SVGAGI (reference sequence).

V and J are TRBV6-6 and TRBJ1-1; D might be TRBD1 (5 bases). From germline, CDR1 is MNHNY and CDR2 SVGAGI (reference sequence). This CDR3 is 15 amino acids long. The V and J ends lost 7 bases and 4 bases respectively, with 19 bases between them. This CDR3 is CASIPGPGRTTEAFF. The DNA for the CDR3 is TGTGCCAGCATCCCCGGGCCAGGGAGGACCACTGAAGCTTTCTTT.

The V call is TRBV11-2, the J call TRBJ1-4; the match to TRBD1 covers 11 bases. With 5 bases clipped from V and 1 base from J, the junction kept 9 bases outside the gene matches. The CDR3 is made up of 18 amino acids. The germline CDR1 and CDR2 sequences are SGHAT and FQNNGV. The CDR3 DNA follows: TGTGCCAGCAGCCGCCTCCCGGGACAGGGGGGAACTAATGAAAAACTGTTTTTT. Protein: CASSRLPGQGGTNEKLFF.

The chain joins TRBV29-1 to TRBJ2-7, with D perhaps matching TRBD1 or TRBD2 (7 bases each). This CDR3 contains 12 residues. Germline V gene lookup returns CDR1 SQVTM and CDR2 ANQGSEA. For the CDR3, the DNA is TGCTGCGGGGGAACAGGGGCCTACGAGCAGTACTTC. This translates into CCGGTGAYEQYF.

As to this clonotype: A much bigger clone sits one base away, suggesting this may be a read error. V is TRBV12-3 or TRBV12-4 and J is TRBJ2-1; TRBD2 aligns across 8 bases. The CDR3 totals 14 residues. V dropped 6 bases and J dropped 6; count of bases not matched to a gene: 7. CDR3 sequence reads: CASRPKRESNEQFF. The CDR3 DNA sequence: TGTGCCAGCAGGCCGAAGCGGGAGAGCAATGAGCAGTTCTTC.

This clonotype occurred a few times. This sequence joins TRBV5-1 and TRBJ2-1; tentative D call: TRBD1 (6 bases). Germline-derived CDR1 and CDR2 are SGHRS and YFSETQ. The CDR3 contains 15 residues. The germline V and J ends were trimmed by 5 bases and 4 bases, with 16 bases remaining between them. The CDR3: CASRSGTRAYNEQFF. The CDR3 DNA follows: TGCGCCAGCAGATCCGGGACACGAGCTTACAATGAGCAGTTCTTC. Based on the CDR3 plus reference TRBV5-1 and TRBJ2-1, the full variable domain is KAGVTQTPRYLIKTRGQQVTLSCSPISGHRSVSWYQQTPGQGLQFLFEYFSETQRNKGNFPGRFSGRQFSNSRSEMNVSTLELGDSALYLCASRSGTRAYNEQFFGPGTRLTVL.

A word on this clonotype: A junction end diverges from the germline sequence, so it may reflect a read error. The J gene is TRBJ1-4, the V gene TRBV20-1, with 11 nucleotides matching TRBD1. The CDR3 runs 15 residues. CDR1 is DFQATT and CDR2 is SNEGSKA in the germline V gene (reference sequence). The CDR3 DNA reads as TGCAGTGCTAGGGGGACGGGACAGGGGGGTGAAAAACGGTTTTTT. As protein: CSARGTGQGGEKRFF.

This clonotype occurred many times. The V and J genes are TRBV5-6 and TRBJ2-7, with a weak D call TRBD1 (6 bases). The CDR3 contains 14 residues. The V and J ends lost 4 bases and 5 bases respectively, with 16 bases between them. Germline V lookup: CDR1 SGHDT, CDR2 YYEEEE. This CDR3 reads CASSALDRSNEQYF. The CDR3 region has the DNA TGTGCCAGCAGCGCCTTGGACAGAAGCAACGAGCAGTACTTC. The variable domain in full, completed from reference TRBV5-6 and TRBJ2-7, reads DAGVTQSPTHLIKTRGQQVTLRCSPKSGHDTVSWYQQALGQGPQFIFQYYEEEERQRGNFPDRFSGHQFPNYSSELNVNALLLGDSALYLCASSALDRSNEQYFGPGTRLTVT.

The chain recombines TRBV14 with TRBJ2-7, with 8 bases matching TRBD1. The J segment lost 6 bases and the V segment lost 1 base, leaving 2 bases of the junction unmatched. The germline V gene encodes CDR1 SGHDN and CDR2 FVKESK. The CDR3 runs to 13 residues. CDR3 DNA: TGTGCCAGCAGCCAAGTGGACAGGGCCGAGCAGTACTTC. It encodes CASSQVDRAEQYF.